This T cell receptor beta chain was retrieved from a study of blood T cell repertoires in COVID-19. Study overall: The samples span acute and convalescent COVID-19 from the United States, Italy and Spain. The analysed material was cDNA or gDNA that came from T cells, B-cell-depleted T cells, or PBMCs.

CDR1 and CDR2 from the germline V gene are SGHTA and FQGNSA. The CDR3 loop spans 14 amino acids. Trimming removed 1 base from V and 11 bases from J; junction bases left unmatched: 5. Per the authors' pipeline: Estimation of nucleated cell counts relied on the amplification of reference gene primers. Method: immunoSEQ multiplex PCR; TCRdb's copy keeps in-frame clones and lacks some. V and J calls and clone size follow that table, whereas D and trimming were derived from the DNA. The sample carries 110,000 or so clones, 85% recorded once. Sequenced input: peripheral blood. This chain connects TRBV7-2 to TRBJ1-6, with TRBD1 matching 7 bases. This TCR came from a man between 40 and 49 years old with acute or convalescent COVID-19. The CDR3 protein is CASSLEGARAPLHF. The CDR3 DNA reads TGTGCCAGCAGCTTAGAGGGGGCTAGGGCACCCCTCCACTTT. The entire variable domain, with the rest obtained from reference TRBV7-2 and TRBJ1-6, is as follows: GAGVSQSPSNKVTEKGKDVELRCDPISGHTALYWYRQSLGQGLEFLIYFQGNSAPDKSGLPSDRFSAERTGGSVSTLTIQRTQQEDSAVYLCASSLEGARAPLHFGNGTRLTVT.